This TCR beta chain was documented in a study of blood T cell repertoires in COVID-19. The overall study: T cells, B-cell-depleted T cells, or PBMCs supplied cDNA or gDNA.

TCRdb's table, derived via immunoSEQ multiplex PCR, lists solely in-frame clones and lacks some. The sample lists 200,000 to 250,000 clones; around 84% were seen once. This CDR3 has 16 amino acids. Trimming pared 6 bases from V and 0 bases from J, leaving 17 bases between. Germline V gives CDR1 MDHEN, CDR2 SYDVKM. The clonotype comes from a human donor in a cohort sampled during active COVID-19. Sequencing was done on a sample of peripheral blood. The V call is TRBV28, the J call TRBJ1-2, with D possibly matching TRBD1 (5 bases). CDR3 bases: TGTGCCAGCAGGCGCCAAGGTGGGGGGGCTAACTATGGCTACACCTTC. Protein: CASRRQGGGANYGYTF.